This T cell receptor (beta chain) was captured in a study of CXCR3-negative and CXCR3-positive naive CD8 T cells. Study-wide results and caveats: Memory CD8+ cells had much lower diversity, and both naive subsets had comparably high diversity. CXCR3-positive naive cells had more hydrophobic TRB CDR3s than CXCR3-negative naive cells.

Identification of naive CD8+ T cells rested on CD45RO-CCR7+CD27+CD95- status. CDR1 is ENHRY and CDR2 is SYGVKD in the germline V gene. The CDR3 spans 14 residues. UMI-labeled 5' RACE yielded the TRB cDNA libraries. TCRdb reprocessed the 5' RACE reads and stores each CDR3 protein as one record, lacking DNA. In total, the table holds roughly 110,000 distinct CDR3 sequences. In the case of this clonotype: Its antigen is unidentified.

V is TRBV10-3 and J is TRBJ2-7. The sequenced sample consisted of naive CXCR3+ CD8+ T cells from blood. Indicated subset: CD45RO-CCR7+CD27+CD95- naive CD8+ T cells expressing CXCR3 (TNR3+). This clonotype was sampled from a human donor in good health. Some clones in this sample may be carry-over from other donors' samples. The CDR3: CAISESTGIYEQYF.